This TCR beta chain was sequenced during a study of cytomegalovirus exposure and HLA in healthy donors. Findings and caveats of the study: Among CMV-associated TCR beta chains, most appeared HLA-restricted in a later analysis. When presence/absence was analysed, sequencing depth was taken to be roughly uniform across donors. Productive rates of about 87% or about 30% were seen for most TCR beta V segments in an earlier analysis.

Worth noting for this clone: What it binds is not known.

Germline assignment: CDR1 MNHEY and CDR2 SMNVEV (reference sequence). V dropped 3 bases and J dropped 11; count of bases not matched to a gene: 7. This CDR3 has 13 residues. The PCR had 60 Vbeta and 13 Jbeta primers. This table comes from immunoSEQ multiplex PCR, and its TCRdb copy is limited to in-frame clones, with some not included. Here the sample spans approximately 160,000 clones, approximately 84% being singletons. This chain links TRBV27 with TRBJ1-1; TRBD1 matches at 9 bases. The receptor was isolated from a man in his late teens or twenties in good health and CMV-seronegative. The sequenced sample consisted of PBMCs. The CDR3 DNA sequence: TGTGCCAGCAGTTTTTCCTCACAGGGGGCGGCTTTCTTT. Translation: CASSFSSQGAAFF.